The 24 T cell receptor beta chains given below trace back to one sample, sequenced in a study of post-analysis software for immune sequencing data (dated by TCRdb to between 2015 and 2017). The library was generated by PCR. The sequencing machine was an Illumina HiSeq 2500. To reduce PCR and sequencing biases, unique molecular identifiers were incorporated into the TCR beta cDNA libraries. In TCRdb, the public reads were trimmed at Q25 with fastp and aligned with MiXCR, with productive beta chains retained. Rows with a matching CDR3 protein are joined into one entry that keeps the most common DNA and genes. The sample profile shows 820,000 or so distinct CDR3 sequences; roughly 58% of them were found once. About 4.8% of the sample belongs to the ten largest clones. On the study overall, not on this receptor specifically: Patients showed significantly higher frequencies than controls for about five TRBV segments, among them TRBV5-6, TRBV5-1 and TRBV20-1.

These receptors lack a known antigen. Sequences were obtained from blood. The receptor source for this set is a girl aged 10 to 17 with multiple sclerosis.

The V and J genes are TRBV9 and TRBJ1-2; D is undetermined. Germline assignment: CDR1 SGDLS and CDR2 YYNGEE. The V gene lost 0 bases and the J gene lost 0 bases, with 18 bases spanning the gap. The CDR3 length is 18 residues. The CDR3 loop is CASSVGPYPAEANYGYTF. Written as DNA, the CDR3 is TGTGCCAGCAGCGTAGGGCCATACCCGGCAGAAGCTAACTATGGCTACACCTTC.

J is TRBJ2-1 and V is TRBV20-1, with 12 nucleotides matching TRBD2. From germline, CDR1 is DFQATT and CDR2 SNEGSKA (reference sequence). The CDR3 runs 16 residues. The V gene end was trimmed by 1 base and the J gene end by 7 bases; junction bases not matched to a gene: 8. The CDR3 DNA follows: TGCAGTGCTAGAGTCCTCTCTAGCGGGAGGGTTAATGAGCAGTTCTTC. Its translation is CSARVLSSGRVNEQFF.

V is TRBV7-3 and J is TRBJ2-3, with TRBD2 as a possible D gene (6 bases). The CDR3 spans 13 residues. Trimming cost V 1 base and J 6 bases, with 8 bases left between them. CDR1 SGHTA and CDR2 FQGTGA come from the germline V gene. The CDR3 DNA reads as TGTGCCAGCAGCTTAAGTCTAGCGGATACGCAGTATTTT. Translated: CASSLSLADTQYF.

The chain couples TRBV4-2 to TRBJ1-1; 10 bases match TRBD1. The ends lost 2 bases at V and 6 bases at J; junction bases unmatched: 9. Germline V gene lookup returns CDR1 LGHNA and CDR2 YNFKEQ. There are 16 residues in the CDR3. The CDR3 spells CASSQRGQGTRPEAFF. In DNA form, the CDR3 reads TGTGCCAGCAGCCAAAGGGGACAGGGGACTCGCCCTGAAGCTTTCTTT.

This clonotype has a handful of counts. V and J are TRBV4-1 and TRBJ2-7, with a tentative D call TRBD2 (5 bases). Germline V gene sequence: CDR1 MGHRA, CDR2 YSYEKL. V lost 0 bases, J lost 4 bases, and 10 bases lay in between. CDR3 length: 14 residues. The CDR3 region is CASSQDAGLYEQYF. For the CDR3, the DNA is TGCGCCAGCAGCCAAGATGCGGGCTTATACGAGCAGTACTTC.

This clonotype was detected only a few times. The V call is TRBV7-7, the J call TRBJ2-5; TRBD2 is a possible D gene (5 bases). Trimming left V 6 bases short and J 1 base short, with 12 bases between. This CDR3 has 14 residues. Germline V gives CDR1 SSHAT, CDR2 FNYEAQ (reference sequence). CDR3 residues: CASSPVGIQETQYF. CDR3 in DNA: TGTGCCAGCAGTCCCGTCGGGATCCAAGAGACCCAGTACTTC. Combining the CDR3 with reference TRBV7-7 and TRBJ2-5 gives the whole variable domain GAGVSQSPRYKVTKRGQDVTLRCDPISSHATLYWYQQALGQGPEFLTYFNYEAQPDKSGLPSDRFSAERPEGSISTLTIQRTEQRDSAMYRCASSPVGIQETQYFGPGTRLLVL.

This clonotype came up a few times. V and J are TRBV29-1 and TRBJ2-5; the match to TRBD1 covers 8 bases. The J call may be mistaken, given a closer DNA end match to TRBJ2-7. The CDR3 runs to 12 residues. Germline V gene lookup returns CDR1 SQVTM and CDR2 ANQGSEA. As DNA, the CDR3 is TGCAGCGTTGAGGTGACAGGGGTCGAGCAGTACTTC. This gives the protein CSVEVTGVEQYF.

This clonotype occurred a few times. V gene TRBV4-1 combines with J gene TRBJ2-5; D perhaps matches TRBD2 (5 bases). The germline V gene encodes CDR1 MGHRA and CDR2 YSYEKL. The CDR3 loop spans 14 amino acids. V shed 0 bases and J shed 7 bases, with 12 bases lying between them. As DNA, the CDR3 is TGCGCCAGCAGCCAAGAAGGGAGCGTTGGGACCCAGTACTTC. This gives the protein CASSQEGSVGTQYF.

The CDR3 here is CSVHQGGIGGYTF. For the CDR3, the DNA is TGCAGCGTTCACCAGGGGGGAATAGGCGGCTACACCTTC. The chain carries TRBV29-1 and TRBJ1-2; 7 bases are shared with TRBD1. The junction had 11 bases not matched to a gene; V was cut back by 5 bases and J by 8 bases. Germline V gene lookup returns CDR1 SQVTM and CDR2 ANQGSEA. The CDR3 runs 13 residues.

The chain joins TRBV9 to TRBJ2-7, with 10 bases identical to TRBD2. Looked up from germline, CDR1 is SGDLS and CDR2 is YYNGEE. V shed 3 bases, J shed 2 bases, and the junction held 5 bases outside the gene matches. The CDR3 sequence is 15 residues long. CDR3 region: CASSGGTSVPYEQYF. The CDR3 nucleotides are TGTGCCAGCAGCGGTGGGACTAGCGTTCCCTACGAGCAGTACTTC.

The chain links TRBV11-2 to TRBJ2-4; tentatively, D is TRBD1 (5 bases). The closer fit of TRBJ2-7 to the DNA end suggests the J call may be wrong. From germline, CDR1 is SGHAT and CDR2 FQNNGV. CDR3 length: 13 amino acids. CDR3 residues: CASSEPGIYEQYF. CDR3 coding DNA: TGTGCCAGCAGCGAACCAGGGATCTACGAGCAGTACTTC.

The CDR3 is CATSAGLYNEQFF. The DNA of the CDR3 is TGTGCCACCAGCGCGGGACTTTACAATGAGCAGTTCTTC. This rearrangement joins TRBV24-1 to TRBJ2-1; possible D gene TRBD2, 6 bases. Germline CDR1 is KGHDR and CDR2 is SFDVKD. CDR3 length: 13 residues. Trimming pared 7 bases from V and 4 bases from J, leaving 10 bases between.

This chain uses TRBV25-1 with TRBJ1-1; D ambiguous. Germline V lookup: CDR1 MGHDK, CDR2 SYGVNS. The CDR3 has 11 residues. Trimming shortened V by 1 base and J by 10 bases, and 7 bases separated the two germline ends. The chain's CDR3 is CASSELKGAFF. The CDR3 DNA reads as TGTGCCAGCAGTGAATTGAAGGGAGCTTTCTTT.

The chain has TRBV12-3 or TRBV12-4 and TRBJ2-7, with 7 bases that match TRBD1. J gave up 7 bases and V 5 bases, and 8 bases lay outside the gene matches. The CDR3 is 13 residues long. CDR3 residues: CASSMGTAREQYF. In DNA form, the CDR3 reads TGTGCCAGCAGTATGGGGACAGCTCGGGAGCAGTACTTC.

The V and J genes are TRBV6-2 or TRBV6-3 and TRBJ2-7, with 8 bases lining up with TRBD2. CDR1 is MNHEY, CDR2 SVGEGT, per germline. The CDR3 runs to 16 residues. V lost 3 bases to trimming and J lost 1 base; unmatched junction nucleotides: 8. In DNA form, the CDR3 reads TGTGCCAGCAGTTATAGGGCAGCGGGGGCGTCCTACGAGCAGTACTTC. Translating it yields CASSYRAAGASYEQYF.

The genes are TRBV12-3 or TRBV12-4 and TRBJ2-1; TRBD2 matches 11 bases. The trim removed 2 bases at V and 8 bases at J, leaving 20 bases unmatched. The CDR3 totals 20 residues. CDR3 in amino acids: CASSLRYRLAGPQTVYEQFF. CDR3 sequence (DNA): TGTGCCAGCAGTTTAAGGTACCGACTAGCGGGACCCCAAACGGTCTATGAGCAGTTCTTC.

The V and J genes are TRBV4-1 and TRBJ2-4, with 10 positions matching TRBD1. Judging by the DNA end, TRBJ2-5 fits better; the J call may be wrong. CDR1 and CDR2 (germline): MGHRA, YSYEKL. The CDR3 totals 17 residues. The CDR3 here is CASSQGTGVSRGETQYF. The CDR3 nucleotides read TGCGCCAGCAGCCAGGGGACAGGGGTGTCGCGGGGAGAGACCCAGTACTTC.

The chain links TRBV7-8 to TRBJ2-5; tentative D call: TRBD1 (6 bases). V was shortened by 5 bases and J by 5 bases, with 15 bases between the two germline ends. From germline, CDR1 is SGHVS and CDR2 FQNEAQ. The CDR3 is made up of 14 amino acids. DNA for the CDR3: TGTGCCAGCAGCCAGCGGACAGAACTTGAGACCCAGTACTTC. It is translated as CASSQRTELETQYF.

CDR3 residues: CSALDSYNEQFF. The CDR3 DNA sequence: TGCAGTGCCCTGGACAGTTACAATGAGCAGTTCTTC. V is TRBV20-1 and J is TRBJ2-1; tentative D call: TRBD1 (6 bases). The CDR3 runs 12 residues. V lost 6 bases, J lost 4 bases, and 10 bases lay in between. Germline V CDR1 and CDR2: DFQATT, SNEGSKA (reference sequence).

This chain connects TRBV5-1 to TRBJ2-5; the match to TRBD1 covers 10 bases. The ends lost 4 bases at V and 5 bases at J; junction bases unmatched: 11. The germline CDR1 and CDR2 sequences are SGHRS and YFSETQ. The CDR3 extends over 16 amino acids. The CDR3 coding sequence is TGCGCCAGCAGCAGATCGGGACAGGGGCCGAGGGAGACCCAGTACTTC. It codes for CASSRSGQGPRETQYF.

This clonotype was found a few times. The chain has TRBV7-2 and TRBJ2-1; D is tentatively TRBD1 or TRBD2 (5 bases each). V gave up 5 bases and J gave up 8 bases, with 13 bases separating them. Germline CDR1 SGHTA, CDR2 FQGNSA. This CDR3 region has 13 residues. The DNA of the CDR3 is TGTGCCAGCAGCCTACCCGGGGCCGATGAGCAGTTCTTC. It yields the protein CASSLPGADEQFF.

Only a few counts were recorded for this clonotype. This chain links TRBV12-3 or TRBV12-4 with TRBJ2-7; 7 nucleotides align to TRBD1. The V segment lost 6 bases and the J segment 5 bases; nucleotides outside the gene matches: 19. The CDR3 contains 17 residues. The CDR3 loop is CASSLDFAGTETHEQYF. CDR3 DNA sequence: TGTGCCAGCAGCCTCGACTTCGCCGGGACAGAGACCCACGAGCAGTACTTC.

V and J are TRBV5-1 and TRBJ2-7; 8 bases are a match to TRBD1. With V trimmed by 3 bases and J by 0 bases, 8 bases remained unmatched. The germline V gene has CDR1 SGHRS and CDR2 YFSETQ. CDR3 length equals 16 residues. CDR3 loop: CASSYQGTGASYEQYF. The CDR3 region has the DNA TGCGCCAGCAGCTACCAAGGGACAGGTGCCTCCTACGAGCAGTACTTC.

In its sample, this clonotype was seen a few times. The chain is built from TRBV29-1 and TRBJ2-7; 10 bases match TRBD1. This CDR3 is built from 14 residues. CDR1 SQVTM and CDR2 ANQGSEA come from the germline V gene. Trimming removed 5 bases from V and 1 base from J; junction bases left unmatched: 5. CDR3 sequence (DNA): TGCAGCGTTTCCGGGACAGGGGTTTCCTACGAGCAGTACTTC. Its protein product is CSVSGTGVSYEQYF.